Listed below are T cell receptor beta chains from one sample, sequenced in a study of T cells of healthy individuals. A single record per CDR3 protein comes from TCRdb applying MiXCR to the 5' RACE reads. The sample has tens of thousands of distinct CDR3 sequences; around 5.1% are singletons. The receptors shown here come from a female donor in good health. CDR3s include the opening cysteine and the closing phenylalanine or tryptophan. The D gene is left open where the match is weak. Where a row states a size, it is once, few, many or the class of an expanded clone; other rows omit it.

>many|TRBV7-9|.|TRBJ2-3
TGTGCCAGCAGCTTAGACCGAGACAGGCCAAGGTCTCGATATCTCACAGATACGCAGTATTTT
CASSLDRDRPRSRYLTDTQYF
>few|TRBV12-3/TRBV12-4|TRBD1|TRBJ1-2
TGTGCCAGCAGCCTGGACAGGGCCAGTTATGGCTACACCTTC
CASSLDRASYGYTF
>many|TRBV20-1|TRBD1|TRBJ1-6
TGCAGTGCTAGGGGACAGGGCGATTCACCCCTCCACTTT
CSARGQGDSPLHF
>many|TRBV4-3|.|TRBJ1-1
TGCGCCAGCAGCCAAGTGGCGATGAACACTGAAGCTTTCTTT
CASSQVAMNTEAFF
>few|TRBV12-3/TRBV12-4|TRBD1|TRBJ2-1
TGTGCCAGCAGTTTCGACAGGGGCTCCTACAATGAGCAGTTCTTC
CASSFDRGSYNEQFF
>many|TRBV29-1|.|TRBJ2-1
TGCAGCGGGAGGCTAGTAGCTGACAATGAGCAGTTCTTC
CSGRLVADNEQFF
>.|TRBV5-1|TRBD1|TRBJ2-5
TGCGCCAGCAGTGGGGGGACAGGTGAAGAGACCCAGTACTTC
CASSGGTGEETQYF
>.|TRBV18|TRBD2|TRBJ2-7
TGTGCCAGCTCGAACGGGGGGGCCGCCGGAGAGCAGTACTTC
CASSNGGAAGEQYF
>many|TRBV20-1|.|TRBJ1-5
TGCAGTGCCTTAAGAGGGCAGCACAATCAGCCCCAGCATTTT
CSALRGQHNQPQHF
>.|TRBV28|TRBD2|TRBJ2-4
TGTGCCAGCAGTAGGGGACTAGCGGCAGCAATAGCCAAAAACATTCAGTACTTC
CASSRGLAAAIAKNIQYF
>few|TRBV20-1|TRBD2|TRBJ2-7
TGCAGTGCTAGAGATCCGAGGGGACTAGCGGCCCGTACCTACTACGAGCAGTACTTC
CSARDPRGLAARTYYEQYF
>few|TRBV4-1|TRBD1|TRBJ1-4
TGCGCCAGCAGCTTGGGACAGGGGGATGAAAAACTGTTTTTT
CASSLGQGDEKLFF
>many|TRBV7-2|TRBD2|TRBJ2-3
TGTGCCAGCAGCTTAGGTTTGGGACTAGCGGGAGCACTGGGTACGCAGTATTTT
CASSLGLGLAGALGTQYF
>many|TRBV7-9|.|TRBJ1-1
TGTGCCAGCAGCCCCGCAACTGAAGCTTTCTTT
CASSPATEAFF
>many|TRBV3-1|TRBD2|TRBJ2-5
TGTGCCAGCAGGAACGGGGGGGCCCAGTACTTC
CASRNGGAQYF
>few|TRBV28|.|TRBJ1-3
TGTGCCAGCGGCCAGACTCTCTCTGGAAACACCATATATTTT
CASGQTLSGNTIYF
>many|TRBV30|.|TRBJ2-7
TGTGCCTGGACCCCTTTCTTGCTCTCCTACGAGCAGTACTTC
CAWTPFLLSYEQYF
>many|TRBV4-3|TRBD2|TRBJ2-1
TGCGCCAGCAGCCAAGAGGGCGGGAGGGCCCCCAATGAGCAGTTCTTC
CASSQEGGRAPNEQFF
>many|TRBV29-1|TRBD2|TRBJ2-5
TGCAGCTTAGCGGGAGTTTCGGGAGAGACCCAGTACTTC
CSLAGVSGETQYF
>.|TRBV14|.|TRBJ2-1
TGTGCCAGCAGCCAAGAAACCGGGGTCAGCTCCTACAATGAGCAGTTCTTC
CASSQETGVSSYNEQFF
>.|TRBV18|.|TRBJ1-3
TGTGCCAGCTCACCCCCCCCGACCTCTGGAAACACCATATATTTT
CASSPPPTSGNTIYF
>many|TRBV4-1|.|TRBJ1-6
TGCGCCAGCAGCCAAGGAACCAATTCACCCCTCCACTTT
CASSQGTNSPLHF
>many|TRBV7-9|.|TRBJ1-1
TGTGCCAGCAGCTTCGCTCCCGGGACCGGCGGGACTGAAGCTTTCTTT
CASSFAPGTGGTEAFF
>.|TRBV9|TRBD1|TRBJ2-5
TGTGCCAGCAGCGTAGAGCCAGGGGGCCGGGAGACCCAGTACTTC
CASSVEPGGRETQYF
>.|TRBV2|TRBD1|TRBJ1-4
TGTGCCAGCGGGGAACAGGGGGCAACTAATGAAAAACTGTTTTTT
CASGEQGATNEKLFF
>many|TRBV6-5|TRBD2|TRBJ2-7
TGTGCCAGCAGCACCCTGGGAGGGCCCTACGAGCAGTACTTC
CASSTLGGPYEQYF
>many|TRBV7-8|.|TRBJ2-3
TGTGCCAGCAGCTCGGGCCAAACAGATACGCAGTATTTT
CASSSGQTDTQYF
>many|TRBV2|.|TRBJ2-1
TGTGCCAGCAGTGAATATGAGCAGTTCTTC
CASSEYEQFF
>many|TRBV7-9|.|TRBJ2-5
TGTGCCAGCAGCCCCCGGAGGTTGGAAAAGAACTTTCCGTACCAAGAGACCCAGTACTTC
CASSPRRLEKNFPYQETQYF
>few|TRBV6-2/TRBV6-3|TRBD1|TRBJ1-1
TGTGCCAGCAGTTACCCACAGGGGGCTCGGACTGAAGCTTTCTTT
CASSYPQGARTEAFF
>many|TRBV7-8|.|TRBJ2-3
TGTGCCAGCAGTTCTCTCCGGGGCAGCCCGGGTTGGTCGGATACGCAGTATTTT
CASSSLRGSPGWSDTQYF
>many|TRBV7-2|.|TRBJ2-7
TGTGCCAGCAGCCCGGACAGAAGGAGCTCCTACGAGCAGTACTTC
CASSPDRRSSYEQYF